A selection of T cell receptor beta chains follows, all from one sample in a study of cytomegalovirus exposure and HLA in healthy donors. Using immunoSEQ multiplex PCR, the repertoire was profiled, and TCRdb retains in-frame clones only, with some absent. The sample records around 99,000 clones, around 74% being singletons. Sequenced sample: PBMCs. Receptor source: a woman between 35 and 50 years old in good health and CMV-seropositive. Each CDR3 is given with its conserved first and last residue. D genes are given only for firm matches. Some rows have no size entry. The others give once, few or many, or a class for an expanded clone.

j_call	d_call	v_call	clone_size	cdr3_aa	cdr3_nt
TRBJ2-3	TRBD2	TRBV9	once	CASSVVPQAGGLDTQYF	TGTGCCAGCAGCGTAGTTCCCCAAGCGGGGGGCCTGGATACGCAGTATTTT
TRBJ2-7	NA	TRBV29-1	NA	CSGSVLAEQYF	TGCAGCGGCTCTGTACTTGCCGAGCAGTACTTC
TRBJ1-5	NA	TRBV10-2	NA	CASSDTTQKEAQHF	TGCGCCAGCAGTGATACGACACAAAAGGAGGCCCAGCATTTT
TRBJ1-2	NA	TRBV29-1	NA	CSVRRGLGYEGYTF	TGCAGCGTGAGGAGAGGACTAGGATATGAGGGCTACACCTTC
TRBJ1-1	TRBD1	TRBV5-6	NA	CASSLVGQALSEAFF	TGTGCCAGCAGCTTGGTCGGACAGGCTTTATCTGAAGCTTTCTTT
TRBJ1-1	NA	TRBV6-1	few	CASSEAGRDTEAFF	TGTGCCAGCAGTGAGGCGGGCCGGGACACTGAAGCTTTCTTT
TRBJ2-5	TRBD2	TRBV6-5	once	CASRLVRGGQETQYF	TGTGCCAGCAGACTAGTCCGGGGAGGGCAAGAGACCCAGTACTTC
TRBJ1-1	NA	TRBV7-9	NA	CASSLGQNTEAFF	TGTGCCAGCAGCCTGGGACAGAACACTGAAGCTTTCTTT
TRBJ1-1	TRBD1	TRBV5-1	few	CASSSRTGGTEAFF	TGCGCCAGCAGCTCTCGGACAGGCGGGACTGAAGCTTTCTTT
TRBJ1-1	NA	TRBV9	NA	CASSDANSDSEAFF	TGTGCCAGCAGCGACGCAAACTCCGACAGTGAAGCTTTCTTT
TRBJ1-2	TRBD1	TRBV6-5	NA	CASSQQGAGGYTF	TGTGCCAGCAGTCAACAGGGGGCGGGTGGCTACACCTTC
TRBJ2-5	TRBD1	TRBV15	NA	CATSRERTGTGRSETQYF	TGTGCCACCAGCAGAGAAAGAACCGGGACAGGGCGTTCGGAGACCCAGTACTTC
TRBJ2-7	TRBD2	TRBV7-8	NA	CASSFSSGGIYEQYF	TGTGCCAGCAGCTTTTCTAGCGGGGGCATCTACGAGCAGTACTTC
TRBJ2-5	TRBD2	TRBV7-9	NA	CASSLEGLPQETQYF	TGTGCCAGCAGCTTAGAGGGACTACCGCAAGAGACCCAGTACTTC